This section outlines one T cell receptor beta chain sequence together with its context. The data derive from a study of T cells after somatic rescue of genetic block. V was cut by 3 bases and J by 4 bases, with 4 bases left in between. CDR1 and CDR2 from the germline V gene are MGHDK and SYGVNS. The CDR3 runs to 12 residues. This table comes from immunoSEQ multiplex PCR, and its TCRdb copy is limited to in-frame clones, with some not included. This table has some 90,000 clones, more than 80% appearing once. The chain is built from TRBV25-1 and TRBJ2-1; unclear D gene. The sample was peripheral blood mononuclear cells (PBMCs). The receptor comes from a young woman. In DNA form, the CDR3 reads TGTGCCAGCAGTGATAGATACAATGAGCAGTTCTTC. It encodes CASSDRYNEQFF.